The 4 T cell receptor beta chains reported below all come from one sample, sequenced in a study of blood T cell repertoires in COVID-19. Measured with immunoSEQ multiplex PCR; TCRdb has only the in-frame clones, and not every one. The sample has 250,000 or so clones; approximately 90% are singletons. Sequencing used PBMCs or T cells enriched from blood (not recorded which). Every receptor here comes from a middle-aged woman with acute COVID-19.

V and J are TRBV3-1 (or the pseudogene TRBV3-2) and TRBJ2-7; possible D gene TRBD1, 5 bases. The CDR3 spans 14 residues. The V end was cut by 5 bases, the J end by 0 bases, with 11 bases between. Germline V CDR1 and CDR2: LGHDT, YNNKEL (reference sequence). This CDR3 reads CASSRGTSSYEQYF. The DNA for the CDR3 is TGTGCCAGCAGCAGGGGTACCTCCTCCTACGAGCAGTACTTC.

The chain has TRBV10-3 and TRBJ2-1, with TRBD2 identical over 9 bases. Germline values: CDR1 ENHRY, CDR2 SYGVKD. V lost 0 bases, J lost 4 bases, and 1 base stayed unmatched. The length of the CDR3 is 15 residues. The DNA for the CDR3 is TGTGCCATCAGTGAGTCGACTAGCGGATACAATGAGCAGTTCTTC. Translation: CAISESTSGYNEQFF.

The J gene is TRBJ2-1, the V gene TRBV5-6, with 8 bases fitting TRBD1. CDR3 size: 16 residues. The germline V gene has CDR1 SGHDT and CDR2 YYEEEE. V trimming: 2 bases; J trimming: 0 bases; junction bases outside the gene matches: 4. The CDR3 sequence: CASSFLGTGSYNEQFF. In nucleotides, the CDR3 is TGTGCCAGCAGCTTCCTTGGGACAGGCTCCTACAATGAGCAGTTCTTC.

The chain has TRBV19 and TRBJ2-3, with a tentative D call TRBD2 (6 bases). Germline V gives CDR1 LNHDA, CDR2 SQIVND (reference sequence). CDR3 length: 16 residues. Trimming cost V 5 bases and J 1 base, with 16 bases left between them. The CDR3 sequence: CASSPRRASGTDTQYF. In DNA form, the CDR3 reads TGTGCCAGTAGTCCCCGGAGGGCTAGTGGCACAGATACGCAGTATTTT.